Below, 20 T cell receptor beta chains from the same sample are listed, as sequenced in a study of metastatic and nonmetastatic thyroid tumors. TCRdb re-clonotyped the PCR reads via MiXCR. This table holds around 20,000 clones, around 30% found once. Nobody among the patients had been given any treatment before thyroid surgery. The sample consisted of blood. The receptor source for this set is a female donor with papillary thyroid cancer or a benign thyroid nodule (not recorded which). Some clones in this sample may be carry-over from other donors' samples.

V and J are TRBV20-1 and TRBJ2-7; 7 nucleotides agree with TRBD2. The CDR3 length is 13 residues. With V trimmed by 3 bases and J by 3 bases, 5 bases remained unmatched. Germline CDR1 and CDR2: DFQATT and SNEGSKA (reference sequence). The CDR3 sequence: CSASRTSHYEQYF. Here the CDR3 DNA reads TGCAGTGCTAGTCGGACTAGTCACTACGAGCAGTACTTC.

This clone counts as medium-sized. The rearrangement links TRBV24-1 to TRBJ2-7; 8 bases line up with TRBD1. J was trimmed by 2 bases and V by 5 bases; bases with no gene match: 1. This CDR3 is built from 13 residues. From germline, CDR1 is KGHDR and CDR2 SFDVKD. CDR3 nucleotide sequence: TGTGCCACCAGTGGGACAGGGACCTACGAGCAGTACTTC. It codes for CATSGTGTYEQYF.

A remark on this clone: One end of the junction fails to match germline, which may point to a read error. The J gene is TRBJ2-3, the V gene TRBV5-1; D is possibly TRBD1 or TRBD2 (5 bases each). This CDR3 has 14 amino acids. Germline V lookup: CDR1 SGHRS, CDR2 YFSETQ. CDR3 residues: CASSWGRSTDTQYF. The DNA for the CDR3 is TGCGCCAGCAGCTGGGGACGGTCCACAGATACGCAGTACTTT.

In its sample, this clone was seen many times. This chain links TRBV2 with TRBJ2-1, with TRBD1 as a possible D gene (6 bases). This CDR3 has 14 residues. Deletions cut 7 bases from V and 3 bases from J, with 13 bases between. Germline CDR1 and CDR2: SNHLY and FYNNEI. The CDR3 DNA reads TGTGCCAGCACGGGACAAGATCACTACAATGAGCAGTTCTTC. This codes for CASTGQDHYNEQFF.

This clone has a count of ten or more. The J gene is TRBJ2-3, the V gene TRBV5-1; TRBD1 agrees at 10 bases. The CDR3 runs to 14 residues. Trimming removed 6 bases from V and 4 bases from J; junction bases left unmatched: 5. The germline V gene encodes CDR1 SGHRS and CDR2 YFSETQ. In DNA, the CDR3 is TGCGCCAGCAAGAGGGACAGGGGCGCAGATACGCAGTATTTT. Amino acids: CASKRDRGADTQYF.

This clone qualifies as medium-sized (0.01 to 0.1%). The CDR3 sequence is CASSRYTSGEGEQYF. The CDR3 DNA follows: TGCGCCAGCAGCCGTTATACTAGCGGGGAGGGCGAGCAGTACTTC. This chain links TRBV4-1 with TRBJ2-7; 10 bases fit TRBD2. This CDR3 comprises 15 residues. Trimming at V came to 4 bases and at J to 6 bases, leaving 9 bases not matched to a gene. The germline V gene has CDR1 MGHRA and CDR2 YSYEKL.

This sequence joins TRBV7-3 and TRBJ1-3, with a possible D match to TRBD1 (6 bases). Germline V gene sequence: CDR1 SGHTA, CDR2 FQGTGA. The CDR3 runs 15 residues. The germline V and J ends were trimmed by 1 base and 3 bases, with 10 bases remaining between them. The CDR3 spells CASSLNGGFGNTIYF. The CDR3 nucleotides are TGTGCCAGCAGCTTAAACGGGGGCTTTGGAAACACCATATATTTT.

This chain joins TRBV5-5 and TRBJ2-7; the D is unclear. The V and J ends lost 2 bases and 3 bases respectively, with 12 bases between them. Looked up from germline, CDR1 is SGHKS and CDR2 is YYEKEE (reference sequence). The CDR3 covers 14 residues. The CDR3 sequence: CASSFSYQLYEQYF. CDR3 nucleotide sequence: TGTGCCAGCAGCTTCAGTTATCAGCTCTACGAGCAGTACTTC. The full variable domain, completed using reference TRBV5-5 and TRBJ2-7, is DAGVTQSPTHLIKTRGQQVTLRCSPISGHKSVSWYQQVLGQGPQFIFQYYEKEERGRGNFPDRFSARQFPNYSSELNVNALLLGDSALYLCASSFSYQLYEQYFGPGTRLTVT.

This clone has just a few counts. The J gene is TRBJ1-2, the V gene TRBV24-1, with TRBD1 identical over 12 bases. Trimming cost V 2 bases and J 5 bases; bases outside gene matches: 5. CDR3 length: 16 residues. Germline V gene data show CDR1 as KGHDR and CDR2 as SFDVKD. The CDR3 DNA is TGTGCCACCAGTGATTACGGGACAGGGGGCAGTTATGGCTACACCTTC. It translates to CATSDYGTGGSYGYTF.

This clone was seen at least ten times. The chain carries TRBV5-1 and TRBJ2-2, with D maybe TRBD1 (8 bases). Between the trimmed V and J ends, which lost 3 bases and 7 bases, there was a span of 25 bases. CDR3 length equals 18 residues. The germline gives CDR1 SGHRS, CDR2 YFSETQ. CDR3 in DNA: TGCGCCAGCAGCTCGGGAGGCCCGACAGGGGCAAGGGGCGGGGAGCTGTTTTTT. Translated: CASSSGGPTGARGGELFF.

This chain joins TRBV7-2 and TRBJ2-3, with 7 bases fitting TRBD2. Per the germline V gene, CDR1 is SGHTA and CDR2 is FQGNSA. CDR3 length equals 16 residues. V lost 0 bases and J lost 4; bases outside the gene matches: 7. The CDR3 DNA reads TGTGCCAGCAGCTTAGCCCGACTAGCAAGGGCAGATACGCAGTATTTT. Translation gives CASSLARLARADTQYF.

The rearrangement links TRBV6-2 or TRBV6-3 to TRBJ2-5; tentative D call: TRBD2 (6 bases). The CDR3 contains 15 residues. CDR1 and CDR2 from the germline V gene are MNHEY and SVGEGT. The V gene lost 6 bases and the J gene lost 4 bases, with 18 bases spanning the gap. The CDR3 is CASRRTGTGGETQYF. The DNA of the CDR3 is TGTGCCAGCAGAAGGACCGGGACCGGGGGAGAGACCCAGTACTTC.

This clone was picked up a small number of times. V and J are TRBV7-2 and TRBJ2-7; D not certain. The V and J ends lost 5 bases and 5 bases respectively, with 10 bases between them. CDR1 SGHTA and CDR2 FQGNSA come from the germline V gene. The CDR3 has 12 amino acids. CDR3 sequence (DNA): TGTGCCAGCAGCCCCGTGGTCGACGAGCAGTACTTC. Translation: CASSPVVDEQYF.

This clone was seen a handful of times. CDR3 loop: CASRTPGGLALLYF. In DNA form, the CDR3 reads TGTGCCAGCAGGACCCCGGGGGGACTAGCCCTGCTGTACTTC. The V call is TRBV6-1, the J call TRBJ2-7; 9 bases align to TRBD2. This CDR3 spans 14 amino acids. The germline CDR1 and CDR2 sequences are MNHNS and SASEGT. The V gene end was trimmed by 6 bases and the J gene end by 12 bases; junction bases not matched to a gene: 15.

In its sample, this clone was seen many times. This chain connects TRBV19 to TRBJ1-5, with TRBD1 matching 7 bases. Germline CDR1 and CDR2: LNHDA and SQIVND (reference sequence). The V segment lost 5 bases and the J segment 6 bases; nucleotides outside the gene matches: 13. The length of the CDR3 is 16 residues. The CDR3 DNA is TGTGCCAGTAGTCTCGGTTTTAGACAGGGCAGTCAGCCCCAGCATTTT. As protein: CASSLGFRQGSQPQHF.

This chain uses TRBV6-1 with TRBJ2-2; TRBD1 agrees at 7 bases. V lost 8 bases to trimming and J lost 2 bases; unmatched junction nucleotides: 5. The germline CDR1 and CDR2 sequences are MNHNS and SASEGT. This CDR3 comprises 14 residues. The CDR3 DNA is TGTGCCAGCCAAAGGGACAGTAACACCGGGGAGCTGTTTTTT. This codes for CASQRDSNTGELFF.

This clone was observed many times. This chain uses TRBV4-2 with TRBJ2-1; 10 bases fit TRBD1. CDR1 LGHNA and CDR2 YNFKEQ come from the germline V gene. Losses at the gene ends were 0 bases for V and 6 bases for J; bases not matched to a gene: 8. This CDR3 contains 17 residues. CDR3 bases: TGTGCCAGCAGCCAAGAGCCGACAGGGGGCGCTTTCAATGAGCAGTTCTTC. Translation gives CASSQEPTGGAFNEQFF.

V usage is TRBV11-2 and J usage is TRBJ2-7; TRBD2 is a possible D gene (5 bases). The ends were cut back, 5 bases at V and 3 bases at J, with 14 bases in the middle. Germline CDR1 SGHAT, CDR2 FQNNGV. The length of the CDR3 is 14 residues. This CDR3 is CASSTPLRGYEQYF. The CDR3 nucleotides read TGTGCCAGCAGCACACCCCTCCGGGGCTACGAGCAGTACTTC.

This clone was recorded at least ten times. This specimen includes other DNA sequences encoding the same CDR3. J is TRBJ2-7 and V is TRBV7-9; 8 positions agree with TRBD1. Per germline, CDR1 SEHNR and CDR2 FQNEAQ (reference sequence). The CDR3 runs to 15 residues. Unmatched junction bases numbered 15, after V lost 6 bases and J lost 8 bases. The CDR3 is CASSTTGDARLQQYF. The CDR3 DNA reads as TGTGCCAGCAGTACGACAGGGGACGCTCGTCTGCAGCAGTACTTC.

The chain uses TRBV14 and TRBJ2-7; D is unresolved. Trimming shortened V by 6 bases and J by 2 bases, and 11 bases separated the two germline ends. Per germline, CDR1 SGHDN and CDR2 FVKESK. The CDR3 has 13 residues. CDR3 region: CASRQRGAYEQYV. CDR3 nucleotide sequence: TGTGCCAGCAGACAACGAGGAGCCTACGAGCAGTACGTC.